This TCR beta chain was sequenced during a study of a mutant IDH1 vaccine in newly diagnosed glioma. Looking at the study overall: Treated patients, averaging 40.4 years, were around 62% male and roughly 38% female.

CDR3 length equals 17 residues. V was clipped by 2 bases and J by 7 bases, with 21 bases between them. Germline V lookup: CDR1 KGHSH, CDR2 LQKENI. Specified time point: week 5, during vaccination. Alongside topical imiquimod, each dose of vaccine comprised 300 ug of mutant IDH1 20-mer peptide. Measured with immunoSEQ multiplex PCR; TCRdb has only the in-frame clones, and not every one. Here the sample spans around 40,000 clones, roughly 76% being singletons. With regard to this clone: Its antigen is not known.

The chain couples TRBV18 to TRBJ1-5, with D perhaps matching TRBD1 (5 bases). This TCR came from a man between 45 and 60 years old with glioma. The starting material was PBMCs, obtained from a glioma patient whose treatment included an IDH1 peptide vaccine. The chain's CDR3 is CASSPSTLTSTGQPQHF. The CDR3 coding sequence is TGTGCCAGCTCACCAAGTACTTTAACATCAACAGGCCAGCCCCAGCATTTT.